Listed below are T cell receptor beta chains from one sample, sequenced in a study of cytomegalovirus exposure and HLA in healthy donors. TCRdb's copy holds only in-frame clones and misses some; the assay was immunoSEQ multiplex PCR. The data contain 97,000 or so clones, over 80% of them seen just once; the ten biggest clones take up just over 2.5%. Sequenced input: PBMCs. The receptors shown here come from a man aged 35 to 55 in good health and CMV-seronegative. The CDR3 runs from the conserved cysteine through the conserved F or W. D genes are given only for firm matches. Clone size is stated in some rows and not others, as once, few, many or a class when expanded.

clone size,V gene,D gene,J gene,CDR3 protein,CDR3 DNA
-,TRBV7-2,TRBD1,TRBJ2-7,CASSSPGQGYEQYF,TGTGCCAGCAGCTCACCCGGACAGGGCTACGAGCAGTACTTC
-,TRBV11-2,-,TRBJ2-5,CASTQGMRGLRQETQYF,TGTGCCAGCACCCAAGGGATGCGCGGGCTTCGGCAAGAGACCCAGTACTTC
-,TRBV7-9,-,TRBJ1-4,CASSLFWEEKLFF,TGTGCCAGCAGCTTATTTTGGGAGGAAAAACTGTTTTTT
-,TRBV5-1,TRBD2,TRBJ2-7,CASSLAGGHEQYF,TGCGCCAGCAGCTTGGCGGGGGGGCACGAGCAGTACTTC
-,TRBV7-6,TRBD1,TRBJ1-3,CASSSRGTGASGNTIYF,TGTGCCAGCAGCTCACGAGGGACAGGAGCCTCTGGAAACACCATATATTTT
-,TRBV5-4,-,TRBJ2-5,CASSPQGREETQYF,TGTGCCAGCAGCCCCCAGGGTAGGGAAGAGACCCAGTACTTC
few,TRBV6-5,TRBD1,TRBJ1-2,CASIRDRGTGYTF,TGTGCCAGCATCCGGGACAGGGGGACTGGCTACACCTTC
few,TRBV16,TRBD2,TRBJ2-3,CASSHTGRSGGSQSTDTQYF,TGTGCCAGCAGCCACACGGGCAGAAGCGGGGGATCACAGAGCACAGATACGCAGTATTTT
-,TRBV5-1,TRBD2,TRBJ2-3,CASSLVAGSDTQYF,TGCGCCAGCAGCTTGGTAGCGGGGTCTGATACGCAGTATTTT
once,TRBV5-4,-,TRBJ2-7,CASSSPEDYPLEQYF,TGTGCCAGCAGCTCACCAGAGGACTATCCCCTCGAGCAGTACTTC
-,TRBV7-9,TRBD1,TRBJ1-2,CASSNSDRGDYGYTF,TGTGCCAGCAGCAATTCGGACAGGGGCGACTATGGCTACACCTTC
-,TRBV5-3,TRBD1,TRBJ1-1,CARSLDRGDTEAFF,TGTGCCAGAAGCCTAGACAGGGGTGACACTGAAGCTTTCTTT
-,TRBV5-4,TRBD1,TRBJ1-6,CASSSRTGQDSPLHF,TGTGCCAGCAGCTCACGGACAGGGCAAGATTCACCCCTCCACTTT
-,TRBV6-5,-,TRBJ2-7,CASSLSSYEQYF,TGTGCCAGCAGCCTCAGCTCCTACGAGCAGTACTTC
-,TRBV30,-,TRBJ1-1,CAWSTGLTEAFF,TGTGCCTGGAGTACAGGGTTAACTGAAGCTTTCTTT
-,TRBV27,-,TRBJ2-4,CASSLLAKNIQYF,TGTGCCAGCAGTTTACTAGCCAAAAACATTCAGTACTTC
-,TRBV10-3,TRBD1,TRBJ1-3,CAISTGGSGNTIYF,TGTGCCATCAGTACAGGGGGCTCTGGAAACACCATATATTTT
once,TRBV6-1,TRBD2,TRBJ2-7,CASSEGGSGGAYEQYF,TGTGCCAGCAGTGAAGGAGGAAGCGGGGGGGCCTACGAGCAGTACTTC
-,TRBV6-5,-,TRBJ1-1,CASSLGQTRNTEAFF,TGTGCCAGCAGCCTAGGACAGACCCGGAACACTGAAGCTTTCTTT
-,TRBV7-9,-,TRBJ1-5,CASSGSNQPQHF,TGTGCCAGCAGCGGCTCGAATCAGCCCCAGCATTTT
-,TRBV7-9,-,TRBJ2-7,CASSSTGWSYEQYF,TGTGCCAGCAGCTCCACAGGGTGGTCCTACGAGCAGTACTTC
-,TRBV7-6,-,TRBJ2-2,CASSLLVVANTGELFF,TGTGCCAGCAGCTTATTGGTAGTCGCGAACACCGGGGAGCTGTTTTTT
-,TRBV12-5,TRBD1,TRBJ2-6,CASAPGQGALGANVLTF,TGTGCTAGTGCACCGGGACAGGGGGCGCTCGGGGCCAACGTCCTGACTTTC
-,TRBV5-1,TRBD2,TRBJ2-1,CASSSGEGLRGGLHQFF,TGCGCCAGCAGCTCGGGCGAAGGTCTGCGGGGGGGCCTCCACCAGTTCTTC
-,TRBV18,TRBD1,TRBJ1-2,CASSTTGDYGYTF,TGTGCCAGCTCAACGACAGGGGACTATGGCTACACCTTC
-,TRBV13,-,TRBJ2-7,CASSSSSSGYEQYF,TGTGCCAGCAGCTCGAGTTCAAGTGGCTACGAGCAGTACTTC